The rows below give T cell receptor beta chains drawn from one sample of a study of blood T cell repertoires in COVID-19. The method was immunoSEQ multiplex PCR; TCRdb's version includes in-frame clones alone and lacks a portion of them. The data contain around 260,000 clones, about 86% of them singletons. Sequenced: peripheral blood. Receptor source: a person aged 65-85 years with COVID-19, enrolled during active disease. Each CDR3 is given with its conserved first and last residue. The order of the fields is J gene, V gene, clone size, D gene, CDR3 DNA, CDR3 protein. The D gene is left open where the match is weak. Clone size is given for some rows only: seen once, a few or many times, or a class if the clone is expanded.

TRBJ2-1 | TRBV29-1 | - | TRBD2 | TGCAGCGTTGATGCTAGCGGGAGTGGTGAGCAGTTCTTC | CSVDASGSGEQFF
TRBJ2-7 | TRBV28 | - | - | TGTGCCAGCAACTGGGCGGGGATAGCCGACTACGAGCAGTACTTC | CASNWAGIADYEQYF
TRBJ2-3 | TRBV7-9 | - | TRBD2 | TGTGCCAGCAGATCGGGAGGTTTGGCAGATACGCAGTATTTT | CASRSGGLADTQYF
TRBJ1-4 | TRBV4-3 | - | TRBD1 | TGCGCCAGCAGCCAATCGGGACAGGGGAATAATGAAAAACTGTTTTTT | CASSQSGQGNNEKLFF
TRBJ2-5 | TRBV7-2 | - | TRBD2 | TGTGCCAGCAGCTTGACTAGCGGGGAAGAGACCCAGTACTTC | CASSLTSGEETQYF
TRBJ1-3 | TRBV5-5 | - | - | TGTGCCAGCAGCTTGGGCAGGTTTGAAGGAAACACCATATATTTT | CASSLGRFEGNTIYF
TRBJ2-3 | TRBV18 | - | TRBD1 | TGTGCCAGCTCACATCGACAGGGGGGGACCACAGATACGCAGTATTTT | CASSHRQGGTTDTQYF
TRBJ2-7 | TRBV5-4 | once | - | TGTGCCAGCGGCAGCCAGCTAGCTTACGAGCAGTACTTC | CASGSQLAYEQYF
TRBJ2-2 | TRBV5-1 | - | TRBD2 | TGCGCCAGCAGCTTGGCTGCTAGCGGGAACACCGGGGAGCTGTTTTTT | CASSLAASGNTGELFF
TRBJ2-7 | TRBV15 | - | TRBD2 | TGTGCCACCAGCAGAGAGGAGGCCGGGAGGGACGAGCAGTACTTC | CATSREEAGRDEQYF
TRBJ1-1 | TRBV5-5 | - | - | TGTGCCAGCAGTCCCCCCGGGGCCGGGGGGGCTTTCTTT | CASSPPGAGGAFF
TRBJ2-7 | TRBV27 | - | TRBD2 | TGTGCCAGCAGACGTACCATACTAGCGGGCTCCTACGAGCAGTACTTC | CASRRTILAGSYEQYF
TRBJ2-7 | TRBV4-2 | - | - | TGTGCCAGCAGCCCCTCGACTAGACGCGAGCAGTACTTC | CASSPSTRREQYF
TRBJ2-1 | TRBV9 | few | - | TGTGCCAGCAGCCCTTACTCGGGACTTTCCGCTTCCTACAATGAGCAGTTCTTC | CASSPYSGLSASYNEQFF